The 17 T cell receptor beta chains presented below share a single source sample, sequenced in a study of shared clonotypes between healthy human individuals. Naive CD8 cells lacked CD45RO, underwent positive selection for CCR7 and left out terminally differentiated effector memory CD45RA+ cells. Sequenced by immunoSEQ multiplex PCR; TCRdb stores in-frame clones only, minus some. The repertoire includes 650,000 to 800,000 clones, under 95% of them detected once, and approximately 22% sits in the top ten. The material sequenced was naive CD8+ T cells sorted from blood. These receptor sequences come from a man younger than 40 in good health.

The chain joins TRBV6-6 to TRBJ1-1, with D uncertain. CDR1 and CDR2 (germline): MNHNY, SVGAGI (reference sequence). Trimming pared 6 bases from V and 4 bases from J, leaving 9 bases between. The CDR3 is made up of 12 amino acids. CDR3 protein: CASSPHPTEAFF. In DNA, the CDR3 is TGTGCCAGCAGCCCCCACCCCACTGAAGCTTTCTTT.

This rearrangement joins TRBV7-6 to TRBJ1-1; D remains ambiguous. The CDR3 totals 16 residues. V was cut by 4 bases and J by 3 bases, with 18 bases left in between. Looked up from germline, CDR1 is SGHVS and CDR2 is FNYEAQ. The CDR3, as DNA: TGTGCCAGCAGCTCGGTCCTGAGGGATTCGGACACTGAAGCTTTCTTT. Its translation is CASSSVLRDSDTEAFF.

The CDR3 protein is CASSYPQGLAGNTIYF. CDR3 DNA: TGTGCCAGCAGCTATCCCCAGGGGTTGGCTGGAAACACCATATATTTT. V and J are TRBV11-2 and TRBJ1-3; D perhaps matches TRBD1 (6 bases). Germline CDR1 and CDR2: SGHAT and FQNNGV. With 4 bases removed from V and 2 bases from J, the gap between germline ends came to 15 bases. The CDR3 totals 16 residues.

The chain is built from TRBV7-2 and TRBJ2-1, with 13 bases aligning to TRBD2. This CDR3 contains 15 residues. Germline trimming cut 3 bases from V and 7 bases from J; bases unmatched to any gene: 3. Germline CDR1 and CDR2: SGHTA and FQGNSA. The CDR3 DNA reads as TGTGCCAGCAGCTTCACTAGCGGGAGGGAAAATGAGCAGTTCTTC. Translation gives CASSFTSGRENEQFF.

The chain joins TRBV27 to TRBJ1-5; D call uncertain. CDR1 MNHEY and CDR2 SMNVEV come from the germline V gene (reference sequence). The CDR3 is made up of 17 amino acids. V dropped 0 bases and J dropped 10 bases, with 22 bases sitting between them. The CDR3 spells CASSLSSAGHQGSPQHF. CDR3 bases: TGTGCCAGCAGTTTATCCTCGGCAGGTCATCAAGGGAGCCCCCAGCATTTT.

CDR3 DNA sequence: TGTGCCAGCAGCGACGGACAGGGGGCTTACACAGATACGCAGTATTTT. This translates into CASSDGQGAYTDTQYF. V usage is TRBV9 and J usage is TRBJ2-3; 11 positions match TRBD1. The germline V gene encodes CDR1 SGDLS and CDR2 YYNGEE. This CDR3 is 16 amino acids long. V was pared by 3 bases and J by 2 bases, with 5 bases of the junction left unmatched.

This sequence joins TRBV5-6 and TRBJ2-1; 11 nucleotides line up with TRBD2. CDR1 is SGHDT, CDR2 YYEEEE, per germline. Unmatched junction bases numbered 6, after V lost 2 bases and J lost 8 bases. The CDR3 consists of 15 residues. The CDR3 loop reads CASSFRLAGRHEQFF. Here the CDR3 DNA reads TGTGCCAGCAGCTTCAGACTAGCGGGAAGGCATGAGCAGTTCTTC. The whole variable domain, filled in from reference TRBV5-6 and TRBJ2-1, reads DAGVTQSPTHLIKTRGQQVTLRCSPKSGHDTVSWYQQALGQGPQFIFQYYEEEERQRGNFPDRFSGHQFPNYSSELNVNALLLGDSALYLCASSFRLAGRHEQFFGPGTRLTVL.

The rearrangement links TRBV28 to TRBJ1-2; 8 bases align to TRBD1. From germline, CDR1 is MDHEN and CDR2 SYDVKM. With V trimmed by 6 bases and J by 2 bases, 5 bases remained unmatched. The CDR3 is 14 residues long. The CDR3 nucleotides read TGTGCCAGCAGGCAGGGGGCGCACAACTATGGCTACACCTTC. Protein product: CASRQGAHNYGYTF.

In nucleotides, the CDR3 is TGTGCCACCAGCGTTCTCAGCAGCAATCAGCCCCAGCATTTT. Translation: CATSVLSSNQPQHF. The V and J genes are TRBV15 and TRBJ1-5; D is undetermined. The length of the CDR3 is 14 residues. CDR1 LNHNV and CDR2 YYDKDF come from the germline V gene (reference sequence). With 5 bases removed from V and 1 base from J, the gap between germline ends came to 9 bases.

The chain combines TRBV29-1 with TRBJ2-5; 11 nucleotides agree with TRBD1. CDR3 length equals 14 residues. The germline CDR1 and CDR2 sequences are SQVTM and ANQGSEA. V lost 2 bases to trimming and J lost 5 bases; unmatched junction nucleotides: 4. CDR3 coding DNA: TGCAGCGTTGAAAAGGGACAGGGGGTGGAGACCCAGTACTTC. This gives the protein CSVEKGQGVETQYF.

The chain combines TRBV4-1 with TRBJ1-5; D is possibly TRBD1 (6 bases). The length of the CDR3 is 16 residues. The V end lost 0 bases, the J end lost 5 bases, and 14 bases lay between the germline ends. Per the germline V gene, CDR1 is MGHRA and CDR2 is YSYEKL. The CDR3 here is CASSQDPDSIYQPQHF. In DNA, the CDR3 is TGCGCCAGCAGCCAAGACCCGGACAGTATCTATCAGCCCCAGCATTTT.

The rearrangement links TRBV4-3 to TRBJ1-2; no clear D gene. The CDR3 sequence is 16 residues long. Germline values: CDR1 LGHNA, CDR2 YSLEER. Trimming removed 0 bases at V and 5 bases at J, with 16 bases between. Here the CDR3 DNA reads TGCGCCAGCAGCCAAGACCGAGGGAGGGAATGGTATGGCTACACCTTC. Protein sequence: CASSQDRGREWYGYTF.

V and J are TRBV7-9 and TRBJ2-1, with a weak D call TRBD2 (7 bases). Germline V lookup: CDR1 SEHNR, CDR2 FQNEAQ (reference sequence). This CDR3 has 19 residues. V gave up 3 bases and J gave up 0 bases, with 21 bases separating them. CDR3 region: CASSLVPGEGLSSYNEQFF. As DNA, the CDR3 is TGTGCCAGCAGCTTGGTACCAGGGGAGGGTCTAAGCTCCTACAATGAGCAGTTCTTC.

This chain connects TRBV7-3 to TRBJ2-1; a weak D match, TRBD2 (6 bases). Germline CDR1 reads SGHTA; CDR2 reads FQGTGA. V was clipped by 6 bases and J by 9 bases, with 15 bases between them. This CDR3 comprises 13 residues. The CDR3 DNA is TGTGCCAGCAGTTTACGGGAGACCACTGAGCAGTTCTTC. It is translated as CASSLRETTEQFF.

J is TRBJ2-5 and V is TRBV5-8; D assignment may be TRBD1 or TRBD2 (6 bases each). This CDR3 has 16 amino acids. The V gene lost 0 bases and the J gene lost 2 bases, with 14 bases spanning the gap. Germline CDR1 reads SGHTS; CDR2 reads YDEGEE. The CDR3 bases are TGTGCCAGCAGCTTGGCGGGGGCGGGGCTACAAGAGACCCAGTACTTC. It translates to CASSLAGAGLQETQYF.

This sequence joins TRBV25-1 and TRBJ2-1; perhaps TRBD1 as D (6 bases). V gave up 5 bases and J gave up 10 bases, with 9 bases separating them. Per the germline V gene, CDR1 is MGHDK and CDR2 is SYGVNS. The CDR3 is 11 amino acids. CDR3 DNA sequence: TGTGCCAGCAGTCAGGGGTACGAGCAGTTCTTC. Residues: CASSQGYEQFF. Full variable domain (rest looked up from reference TRBV25-1 and TRBJ2-1): EADIYQTPRYLVIGTGKKITLECSQTMGHDKMYWYQQDPGMELHLIHYSYGVNSTEKGDLSSESTVSRIRTEHFPLTLESARPSHTSQYLCASSQGYEQFFGPGTRLTVL.

The rearrangement links TRBV10-1 to TRBJ2-7; maybe TRBD2 (5 bases). V lost 3 bases and J lost 3, with 9 bases in between. The V gene's germline CDR1 is WNHNN and CDR2 SYGVQD (reference sequence). The CDR3 is made up of 13 amino acids. The CDR3 nucleotides are TGCGCCAGCAGTGATCCGGGAAGCTACGAGCAGTACTTC. This codes for CASSDPGSYEQYF.